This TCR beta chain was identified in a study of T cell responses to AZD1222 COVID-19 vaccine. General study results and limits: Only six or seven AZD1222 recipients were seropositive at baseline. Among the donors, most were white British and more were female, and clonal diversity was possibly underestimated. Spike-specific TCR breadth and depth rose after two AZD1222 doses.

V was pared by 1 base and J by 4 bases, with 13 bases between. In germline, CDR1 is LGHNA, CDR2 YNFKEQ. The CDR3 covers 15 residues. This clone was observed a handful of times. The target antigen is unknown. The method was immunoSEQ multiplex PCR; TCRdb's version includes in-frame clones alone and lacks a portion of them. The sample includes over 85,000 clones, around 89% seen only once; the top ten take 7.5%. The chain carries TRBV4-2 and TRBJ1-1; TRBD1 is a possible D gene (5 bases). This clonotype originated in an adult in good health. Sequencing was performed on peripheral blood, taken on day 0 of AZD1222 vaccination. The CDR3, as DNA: TGTGCCAGCAGCCAAGCGGTCAGGGTGGGCACTGAAGCTTTCTTT. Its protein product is CASSQAVRVGTEAFF.